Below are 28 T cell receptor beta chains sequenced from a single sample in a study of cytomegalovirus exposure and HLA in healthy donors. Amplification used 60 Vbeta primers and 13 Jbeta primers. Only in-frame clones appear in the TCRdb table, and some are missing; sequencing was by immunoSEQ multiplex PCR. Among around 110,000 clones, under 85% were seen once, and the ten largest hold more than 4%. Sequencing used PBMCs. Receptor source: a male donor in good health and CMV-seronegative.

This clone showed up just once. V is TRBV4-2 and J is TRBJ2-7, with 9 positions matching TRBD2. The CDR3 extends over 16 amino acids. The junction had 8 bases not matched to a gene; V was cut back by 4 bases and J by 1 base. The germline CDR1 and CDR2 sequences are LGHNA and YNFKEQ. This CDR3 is CASSPLLAGESYEQYF. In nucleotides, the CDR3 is TGTGCCAGCAGCCCATTACTAGCGGGCGAATCCTACGAGCAGTACTTC.

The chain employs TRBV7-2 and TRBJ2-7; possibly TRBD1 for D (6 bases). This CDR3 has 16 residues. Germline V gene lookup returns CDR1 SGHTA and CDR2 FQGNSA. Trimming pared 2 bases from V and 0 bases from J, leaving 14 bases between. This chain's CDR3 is CASSLSPTGSSYEQYF. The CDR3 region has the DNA TGTGCCAGCAGCTTATCCCCTACAGGGAGCTCCTACGAGCAGTACTTC.

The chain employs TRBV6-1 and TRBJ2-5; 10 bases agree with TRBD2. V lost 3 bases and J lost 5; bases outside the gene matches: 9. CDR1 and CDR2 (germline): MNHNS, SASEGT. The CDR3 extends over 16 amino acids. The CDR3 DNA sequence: TGTGCCAGCAGTGATCTAGCGGGAGCGGGGGGCGAGACCCAGTACTTC. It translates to CASSDLAGAGGETQYF.

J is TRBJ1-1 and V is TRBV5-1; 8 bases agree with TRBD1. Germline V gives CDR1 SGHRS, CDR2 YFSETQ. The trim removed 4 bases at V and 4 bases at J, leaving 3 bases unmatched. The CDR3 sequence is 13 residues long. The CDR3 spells CASSGQGGTEAFF. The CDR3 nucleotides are TGCGCCAGCAGCGGACAGGGTGGCACTGAAGCTTTCTTT.

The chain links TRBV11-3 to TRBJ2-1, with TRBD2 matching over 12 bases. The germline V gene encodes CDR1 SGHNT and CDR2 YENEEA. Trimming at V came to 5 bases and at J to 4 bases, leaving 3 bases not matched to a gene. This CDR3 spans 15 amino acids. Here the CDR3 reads CASSLTSGRYNEQFF. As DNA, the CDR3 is TGTGCCAGCAGCCTGACTAGCGGGAGATACAATGAGCAGTTCTTC.

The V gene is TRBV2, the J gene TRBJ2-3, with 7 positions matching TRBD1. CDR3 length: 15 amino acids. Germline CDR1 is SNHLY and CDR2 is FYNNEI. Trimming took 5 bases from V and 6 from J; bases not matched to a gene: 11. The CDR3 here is CASSYRTGQGDTQYF. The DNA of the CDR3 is TGTGCCAGCAGTTATCGGACAGGCCAGGGGGATACGCAGTATTTT.

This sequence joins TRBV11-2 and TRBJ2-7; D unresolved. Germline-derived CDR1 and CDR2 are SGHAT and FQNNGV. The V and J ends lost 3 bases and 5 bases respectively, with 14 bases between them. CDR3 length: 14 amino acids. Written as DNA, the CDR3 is TGTGCCAGCAGCTTTGTTCTAAAGTCGCACGAGCAGTACTTC. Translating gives CASSFVLKSHEQYF.

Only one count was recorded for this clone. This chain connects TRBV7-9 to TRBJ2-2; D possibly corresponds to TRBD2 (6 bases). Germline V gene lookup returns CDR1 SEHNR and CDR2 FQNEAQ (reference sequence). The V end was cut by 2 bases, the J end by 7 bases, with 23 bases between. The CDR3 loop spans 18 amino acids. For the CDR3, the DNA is TGTGCCAGCAGCTTACAGGCCGGGACTCCGAGAGCCAGCGGGGAGCTGTTTTTT. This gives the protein CASSLQAGTPRASGELFF.

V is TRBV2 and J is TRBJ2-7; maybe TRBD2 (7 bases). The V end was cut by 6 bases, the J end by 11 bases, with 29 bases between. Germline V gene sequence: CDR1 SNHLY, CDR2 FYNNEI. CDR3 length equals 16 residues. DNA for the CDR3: TGTGCCAGCAGGCGGGAGCAGGGGATTAAACCCCCAAAGGAGTACTTC. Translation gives CASRREQGIKPPKEYF.

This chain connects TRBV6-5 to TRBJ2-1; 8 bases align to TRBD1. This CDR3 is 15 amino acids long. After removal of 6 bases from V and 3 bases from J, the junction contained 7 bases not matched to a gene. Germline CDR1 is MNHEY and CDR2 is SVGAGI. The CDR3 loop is CASSQGQGVYNEQFF. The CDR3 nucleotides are TGTGCCAGCAGCCAAGGACAGGGAGTCTACAATGAGCAGTTCTTC.

The CDR3 here is CASSPRDTNTGYTF. The CDR3 coding sequence is TGTGCCAGCAGCCCTAGGGACACCAATACGGGCTACACCTTC. The chain combines TRBV7-6 with TRBJ1-2; maybe TRBD1 (6 bases). CDR1 is SGHVS and CDR2 is FNYEAQ in the germline V gene. The length of the CDR3 is 14 residues. The ends were cut back, 5 bases at V and 8 bases at J, with 18 bases in the middle. The full variable domain, completed using reference TRBV7-6 and TRBJ1-2, is GAGVSQSPRYKVTKRGQDVALRCDPISGHVSLYWYRQALGQGPEFLTYFNYEAQQDKSGLPNDRFSAERPEGSISTLTIQRTEQRDSAMYRCASSPRDTNTGYTFGSGTRLTVV.

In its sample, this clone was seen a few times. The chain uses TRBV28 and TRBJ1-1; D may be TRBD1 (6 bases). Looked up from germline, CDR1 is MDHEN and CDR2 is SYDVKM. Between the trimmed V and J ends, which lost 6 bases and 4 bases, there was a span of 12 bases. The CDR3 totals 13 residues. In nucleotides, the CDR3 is TGTGCCAGCAGAAGAGGGGGGGGCACTGAAGCTTTCTTT. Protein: CASRRGGGTEAFF.

DNA for the CDR3: TGTGCCAGCAGCTTGGGCGTTCAAGAGACCCAGTACTTC. Protein: CASSLGVQETQYF. The rearrangement links TRBV11-2 to TRBJ2-5, with D uncertain. CDR1 and CDR2 from the germline V gene are SGHAT and FQNNGV. The V end was cut by 3 bases, the J end by 2 bases, with 7 bases between. This CDR3 comprises 13 residues.

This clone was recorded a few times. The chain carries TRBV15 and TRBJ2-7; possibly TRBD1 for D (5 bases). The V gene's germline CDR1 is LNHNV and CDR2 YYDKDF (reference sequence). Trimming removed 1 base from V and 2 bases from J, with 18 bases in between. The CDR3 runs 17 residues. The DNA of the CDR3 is TGTGCCACCAGCAGAGCCACGTCCAGGGCGAGGACCTACGAGCAGTACTTC. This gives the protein CATSRATSRARTYEQYF.

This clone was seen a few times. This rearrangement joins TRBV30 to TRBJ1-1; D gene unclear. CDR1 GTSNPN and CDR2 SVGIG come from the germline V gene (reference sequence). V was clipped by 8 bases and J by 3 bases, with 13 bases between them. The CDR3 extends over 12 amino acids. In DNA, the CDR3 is TGTGCCGGAGAGGGTTCTTACACTGAAGCTTTCTTT. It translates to CAGEGSYTEAFF.

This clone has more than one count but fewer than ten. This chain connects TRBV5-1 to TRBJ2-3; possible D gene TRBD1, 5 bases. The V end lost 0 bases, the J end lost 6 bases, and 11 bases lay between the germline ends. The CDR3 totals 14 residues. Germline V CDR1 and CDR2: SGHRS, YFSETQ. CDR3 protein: CASSLGRVSDTQYF. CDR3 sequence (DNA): TGCGCCAGCAGCTTGGGCAGGGTCAGTGATACGCAGTATTTT.

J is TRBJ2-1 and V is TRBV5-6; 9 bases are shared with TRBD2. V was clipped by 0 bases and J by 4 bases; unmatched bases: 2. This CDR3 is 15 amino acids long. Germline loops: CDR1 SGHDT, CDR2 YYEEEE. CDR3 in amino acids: CASSLGSGSYNEQFF. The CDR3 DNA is TGTGCCAGCAGCTTGGGTAGCGGGAGTTACAATGAGCAGTTCTTC.

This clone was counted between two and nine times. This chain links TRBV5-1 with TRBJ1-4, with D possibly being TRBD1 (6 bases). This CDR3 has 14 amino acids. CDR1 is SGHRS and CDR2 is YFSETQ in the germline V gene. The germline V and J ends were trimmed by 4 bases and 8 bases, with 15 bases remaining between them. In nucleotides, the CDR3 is TGCGCCAGCAGCGACAGGAGCTTGCGGGAAAAACTGTTTTTT. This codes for CASSDRSLREKLFF. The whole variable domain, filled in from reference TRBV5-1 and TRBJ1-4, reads KAGVTQTPRYLIKTRGQQVTLSCSPISGHRSVSWYQQTPGQGLQFLFEYFSETQRNKGNFPGRFSGRQFSNSRSEMNVSTLELGDSALYLCASSDRSLREKLFFGSGTQLSVL.

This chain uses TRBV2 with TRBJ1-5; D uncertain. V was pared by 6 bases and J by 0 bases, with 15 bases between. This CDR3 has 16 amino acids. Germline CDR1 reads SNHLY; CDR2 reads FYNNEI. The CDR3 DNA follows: TGTGCCAGCAGCGCTTACAGTTGGTATAGCAATCAGCCCCAGCATTTT. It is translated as CASSAYSWYSNQPQHF.

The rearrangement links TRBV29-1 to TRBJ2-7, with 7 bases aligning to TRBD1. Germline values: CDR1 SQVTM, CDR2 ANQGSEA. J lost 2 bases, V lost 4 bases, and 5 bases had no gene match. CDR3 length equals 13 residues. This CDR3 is CSVVLDRAYEQYF. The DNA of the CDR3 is TGCAGCGTTGTCCTAGACAGGGCCTACGAGCAGTACTTC.

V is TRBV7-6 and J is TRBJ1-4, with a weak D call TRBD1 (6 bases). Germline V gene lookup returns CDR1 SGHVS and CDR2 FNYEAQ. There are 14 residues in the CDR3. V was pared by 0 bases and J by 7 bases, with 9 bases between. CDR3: CASSLAGGGEKLFF. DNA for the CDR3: TGTGCCAGCAGCTTAGCAGGGGGTGGTGAAAAACTGTTTTTT.

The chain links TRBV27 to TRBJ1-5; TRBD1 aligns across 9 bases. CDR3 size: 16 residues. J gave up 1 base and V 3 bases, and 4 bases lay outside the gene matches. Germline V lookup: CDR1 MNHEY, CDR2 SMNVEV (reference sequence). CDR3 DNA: TGTGCCAGCAGTTTCACAGGGGGCTCGAGCAATCAGCCCCAGCATTTT. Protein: CASSFTGGSSNQPQHF.

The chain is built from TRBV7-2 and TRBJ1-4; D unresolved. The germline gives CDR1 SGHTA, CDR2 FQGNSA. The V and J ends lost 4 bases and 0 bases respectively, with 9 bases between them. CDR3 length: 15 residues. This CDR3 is CASSSTGTTNEKLFF. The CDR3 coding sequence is TGTGCCAGCAGCTCTACCGGGACAACTAATGAAAAACTGTTTTTT.

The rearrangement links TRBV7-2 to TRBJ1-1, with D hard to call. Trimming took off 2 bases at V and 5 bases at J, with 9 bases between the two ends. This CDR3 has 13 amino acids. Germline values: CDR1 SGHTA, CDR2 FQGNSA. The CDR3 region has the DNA TGTGCCAGCAGCTTACAGTTCTTTACTGAAGCTTTCTTT. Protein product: CASSLQFFTEAFF.

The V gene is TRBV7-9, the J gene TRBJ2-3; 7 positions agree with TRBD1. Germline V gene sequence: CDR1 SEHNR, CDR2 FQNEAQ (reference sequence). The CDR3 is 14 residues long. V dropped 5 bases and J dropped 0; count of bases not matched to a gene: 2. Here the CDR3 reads CASSLQGSTDTQYF. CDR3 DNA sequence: TGTGCCAGCAGCCTACAGGGGAGCACAGATACGCAGTATTTT.

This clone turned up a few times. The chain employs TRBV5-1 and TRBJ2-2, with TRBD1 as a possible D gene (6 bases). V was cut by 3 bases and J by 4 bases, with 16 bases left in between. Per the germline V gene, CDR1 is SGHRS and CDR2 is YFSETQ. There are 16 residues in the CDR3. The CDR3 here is CASSSAGRGPTGELFF. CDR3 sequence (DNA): TGCGCCAGCAGCTCCGCCGGCAGGGGTCCCACCGGGGAGCTGTTTTTT.

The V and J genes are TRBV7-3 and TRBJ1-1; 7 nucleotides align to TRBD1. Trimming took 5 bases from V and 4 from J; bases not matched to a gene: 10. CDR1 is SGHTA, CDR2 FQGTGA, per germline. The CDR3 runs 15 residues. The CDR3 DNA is TGTGCCAGCAGCGTGACAGGGATAATCGGCACTGAAGCTTTCTTT. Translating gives CASSVTGIIGTEAFF.

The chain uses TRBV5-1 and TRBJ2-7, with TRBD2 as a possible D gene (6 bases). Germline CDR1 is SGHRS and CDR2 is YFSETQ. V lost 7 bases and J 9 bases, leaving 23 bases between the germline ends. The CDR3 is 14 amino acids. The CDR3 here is CASGEGDQLGGQYF. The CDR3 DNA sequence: TGCGCCAGCGGGGAAGGTGACCAGCTGGGGGGGCAGTACTTC.